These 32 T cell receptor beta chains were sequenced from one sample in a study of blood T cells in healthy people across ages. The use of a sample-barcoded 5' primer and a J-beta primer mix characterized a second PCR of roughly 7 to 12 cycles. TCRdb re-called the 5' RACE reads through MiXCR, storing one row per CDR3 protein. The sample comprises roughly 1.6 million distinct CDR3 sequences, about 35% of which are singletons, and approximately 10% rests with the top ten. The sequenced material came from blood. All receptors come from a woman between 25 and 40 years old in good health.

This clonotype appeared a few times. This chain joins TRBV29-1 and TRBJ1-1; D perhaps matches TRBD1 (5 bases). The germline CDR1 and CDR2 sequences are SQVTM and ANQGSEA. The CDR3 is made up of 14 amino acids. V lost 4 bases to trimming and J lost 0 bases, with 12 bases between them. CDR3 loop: CSVGPGTVNTEAFF. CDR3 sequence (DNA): TGCAGCGTTGGCCCAGGGACGGTGAACACTGAAGCTTTCTTT.

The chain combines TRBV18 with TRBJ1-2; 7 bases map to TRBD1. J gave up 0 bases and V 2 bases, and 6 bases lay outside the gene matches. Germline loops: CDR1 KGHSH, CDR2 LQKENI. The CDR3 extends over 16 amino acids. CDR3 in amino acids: CASSPSGTVANYGYTF. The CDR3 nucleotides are TGTGCCAGCTCACCATCTGGGACAGTCGCTAACTATGGCTACACCTTC.

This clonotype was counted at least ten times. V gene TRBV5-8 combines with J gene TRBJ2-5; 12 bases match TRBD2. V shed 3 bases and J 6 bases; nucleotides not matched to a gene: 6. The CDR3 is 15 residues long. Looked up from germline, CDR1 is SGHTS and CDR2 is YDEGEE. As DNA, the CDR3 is TGTGCCAGCAGCTCTGGACTAGCGGGAATTCAGACCCAGTACTTC. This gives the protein CASSSGLAGIQTQYF.

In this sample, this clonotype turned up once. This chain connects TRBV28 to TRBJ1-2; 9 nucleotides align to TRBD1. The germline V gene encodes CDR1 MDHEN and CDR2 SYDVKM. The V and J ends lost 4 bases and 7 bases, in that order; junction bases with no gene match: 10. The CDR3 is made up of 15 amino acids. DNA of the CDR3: TGTGCCAGCAGTTCCTCACGGACAGGGGTGCTTGGCTACACCTTC. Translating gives CASSSSRTGVLGYTF.

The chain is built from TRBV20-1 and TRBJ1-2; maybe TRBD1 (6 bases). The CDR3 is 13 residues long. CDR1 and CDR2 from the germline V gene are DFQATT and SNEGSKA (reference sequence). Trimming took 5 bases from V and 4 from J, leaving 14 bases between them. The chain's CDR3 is CSASQGLSYGYTF. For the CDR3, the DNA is TGCAGTGCTTCCCAGGGGCTGAGCTATGGCTACACCTTC.

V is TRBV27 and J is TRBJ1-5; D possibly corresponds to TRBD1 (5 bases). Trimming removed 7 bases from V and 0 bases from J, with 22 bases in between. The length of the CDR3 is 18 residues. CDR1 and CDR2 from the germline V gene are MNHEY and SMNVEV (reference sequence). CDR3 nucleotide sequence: TGTGCCAGCACCAGAGGGGCCAGTCCTTTCAATAGCAATCAGCCCCAGCATTTT. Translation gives CASTRGASPFNSNQPQHF.

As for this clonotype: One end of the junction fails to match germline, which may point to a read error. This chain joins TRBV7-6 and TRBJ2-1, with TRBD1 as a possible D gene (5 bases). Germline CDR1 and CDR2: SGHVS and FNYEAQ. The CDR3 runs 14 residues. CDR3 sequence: CASSQDTPYDEQFF. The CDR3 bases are TGTGCCAGCAGCCAGGACACACCCTACGATGAGCAGTTCTTC.

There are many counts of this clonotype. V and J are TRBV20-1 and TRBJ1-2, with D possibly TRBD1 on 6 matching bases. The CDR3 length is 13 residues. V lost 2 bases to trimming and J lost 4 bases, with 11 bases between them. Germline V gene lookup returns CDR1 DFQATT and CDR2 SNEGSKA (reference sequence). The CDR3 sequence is CSARLQGTYGYTF. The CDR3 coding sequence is TGCAGTGCTAGATTACAGGGTACCTATGGCTACACCTTC.

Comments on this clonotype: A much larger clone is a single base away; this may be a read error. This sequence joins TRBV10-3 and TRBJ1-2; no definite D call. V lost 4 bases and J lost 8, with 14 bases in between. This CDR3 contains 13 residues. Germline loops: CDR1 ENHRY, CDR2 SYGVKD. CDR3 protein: CAISVPPGSGYTF. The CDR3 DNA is TGTGCCATCAGTGTGCCCCCAGGTTCGGGCTACACCTTC.

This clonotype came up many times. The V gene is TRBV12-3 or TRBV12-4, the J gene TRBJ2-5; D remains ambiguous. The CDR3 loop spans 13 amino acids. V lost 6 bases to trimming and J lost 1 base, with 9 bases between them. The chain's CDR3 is CASSRVIQETQYF. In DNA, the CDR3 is TGTGCCAGCAGCCGTGTGATCCAAGAGACCCAGTACTTC.

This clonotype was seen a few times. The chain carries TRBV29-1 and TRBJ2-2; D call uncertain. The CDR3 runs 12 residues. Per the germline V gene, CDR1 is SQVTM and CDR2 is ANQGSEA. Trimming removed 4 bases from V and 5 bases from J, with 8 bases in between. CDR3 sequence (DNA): TGCAGCGTTGCAAAGGAGACCGGGGAGCTGTTTTTT. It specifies CSVAKETGELFF.

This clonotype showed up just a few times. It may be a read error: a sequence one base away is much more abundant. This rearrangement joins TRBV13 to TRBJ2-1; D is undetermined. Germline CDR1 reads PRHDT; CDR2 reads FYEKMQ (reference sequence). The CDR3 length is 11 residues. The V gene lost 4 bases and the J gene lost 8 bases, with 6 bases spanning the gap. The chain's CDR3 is CASSYNDEQFF. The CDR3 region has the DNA TGTGCCAGCAGCTACAACGATGAGCAGTTCTTC.

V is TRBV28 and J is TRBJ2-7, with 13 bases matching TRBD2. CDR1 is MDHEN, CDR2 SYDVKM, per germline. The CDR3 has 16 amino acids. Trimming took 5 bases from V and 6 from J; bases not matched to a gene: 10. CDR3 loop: CASSTRTSGSLSEQYF. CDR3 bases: TGTGCCAGCAGTACACGGACTAGCGGGAGTCTCTCCGAGCAGTACTTC.

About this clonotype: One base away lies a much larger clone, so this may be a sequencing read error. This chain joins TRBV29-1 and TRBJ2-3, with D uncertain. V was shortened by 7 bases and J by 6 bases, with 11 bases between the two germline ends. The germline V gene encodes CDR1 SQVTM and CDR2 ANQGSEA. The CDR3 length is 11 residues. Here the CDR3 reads CSADGEDTQYF. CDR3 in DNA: TGCAGCGCTGACGGAGAGGATACGCAGTATTTT.

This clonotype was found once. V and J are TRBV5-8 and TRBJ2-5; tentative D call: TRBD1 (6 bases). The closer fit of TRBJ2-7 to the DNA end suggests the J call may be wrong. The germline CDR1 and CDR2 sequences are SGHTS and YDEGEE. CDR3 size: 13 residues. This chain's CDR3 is CASSQGIYYEQYF. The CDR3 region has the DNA TGTGCCAGCAGCCAGGGGATTTACTACGAGCAGTACTTC.

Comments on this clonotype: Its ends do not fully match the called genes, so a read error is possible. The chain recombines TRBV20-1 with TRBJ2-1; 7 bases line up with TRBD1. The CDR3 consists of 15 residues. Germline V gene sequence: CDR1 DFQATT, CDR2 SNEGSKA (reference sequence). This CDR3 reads CSARDPWTGNNEQFF. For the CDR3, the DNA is TGCAGTGCCAGAGATCCGTGGACAGGAAACAATGAGCAGTTCTTC.

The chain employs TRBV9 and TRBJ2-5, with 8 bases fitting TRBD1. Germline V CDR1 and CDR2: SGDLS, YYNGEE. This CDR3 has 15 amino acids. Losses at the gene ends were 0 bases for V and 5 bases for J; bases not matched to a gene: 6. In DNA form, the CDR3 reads TGTGCCAGCAGCGTAGCCCGGACAGGGCAGGAGACCCAGTACTTC. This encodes CASSVARTGQETQYF.

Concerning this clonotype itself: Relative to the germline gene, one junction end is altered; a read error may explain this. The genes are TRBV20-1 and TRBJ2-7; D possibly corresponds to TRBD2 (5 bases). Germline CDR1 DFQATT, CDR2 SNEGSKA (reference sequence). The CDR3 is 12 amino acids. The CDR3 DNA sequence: TGCAGGGCTAGGCGTAGCGATCGTCCGCAGTACTTC. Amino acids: CRARRSDRPQYF.

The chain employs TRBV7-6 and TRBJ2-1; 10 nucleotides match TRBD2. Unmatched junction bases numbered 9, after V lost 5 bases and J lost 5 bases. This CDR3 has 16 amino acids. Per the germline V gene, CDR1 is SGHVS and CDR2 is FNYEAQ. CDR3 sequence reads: CASSDILAGINNEQFF. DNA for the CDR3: TGTGCCAGCAGCGACATACTAGCGGGGATTAACAATGAGCAGTTCTTC.

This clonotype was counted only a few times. The CDR3 spells CASSETRWEFGEGNQPQHF. The CDR3 coding sequence is TGCGCCAGCAGCGAAACGAGGTGGGAATTTGGTGAAGGCAATCAGCCCCAGCATTTT. This sequence joins TRBV4-1 and TRBJ1-5; D ambiguous. Looked up from germline, CDR1 is MGHRA and CDR2 is YSYEKL. The CDR3 loop spans 19 amino acids. V lost 5 bases and J lost 2, with 25 bases in between.

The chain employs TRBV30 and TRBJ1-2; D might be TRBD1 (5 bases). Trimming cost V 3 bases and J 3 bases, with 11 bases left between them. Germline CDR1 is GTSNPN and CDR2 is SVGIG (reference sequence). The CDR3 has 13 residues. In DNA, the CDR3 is TGTGCCTGGAGAGCCGGGGACGACTATGGCTACACCTTC. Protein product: CAWRAGDDYGYTF. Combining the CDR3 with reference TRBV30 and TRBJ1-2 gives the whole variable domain SQTIHQWPATLVQPVGSPLSLECTVEGTSNPNLYWYRQAAGRGLQLLFYSVGIGQISSEVPQNLSASRPQDRQFILSSKKLLLSDSGFYLCAWRAGDDYGYTFGSGTRLTVV.

The chain's CDR3 is CASSLQAGWQPQHF. The CDR3 bases are TGTGCCAGCAGTTTACAGGCTGGATGGCAGCCCCAGCATTTT. The gene calls are TRBV28 and TRBJ1-5; no firm D call. V gave up 2 bases and J gave up 7 bases, with 12 bases separating them. Germline assignment: CDR1 MDHEN and CDR2 SYDVKM. The CDR3 is made up of 14 amino acids. Complete variable domain (other parts from reference TRBV28 and TRBJ1-5): DVKVTQSSRYLVKRTGEKVFLECVQDMDHENMFWYRQDPGLGLRLIYFSYDVKMKEKGDIPEGYSVSREKKERFSLILESASTNQTSMYLCASSLQAGWQPQHFGDGTRLSIL.

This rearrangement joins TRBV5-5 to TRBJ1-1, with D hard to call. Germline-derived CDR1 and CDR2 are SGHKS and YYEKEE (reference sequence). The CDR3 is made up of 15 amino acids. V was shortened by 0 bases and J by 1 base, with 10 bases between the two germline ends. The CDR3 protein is CASSLVAGWNTEAFF. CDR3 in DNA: TGTGCCAGCAGCTTGGTTGCGGGTTGGAACACTGAAGCTTTCTTT.

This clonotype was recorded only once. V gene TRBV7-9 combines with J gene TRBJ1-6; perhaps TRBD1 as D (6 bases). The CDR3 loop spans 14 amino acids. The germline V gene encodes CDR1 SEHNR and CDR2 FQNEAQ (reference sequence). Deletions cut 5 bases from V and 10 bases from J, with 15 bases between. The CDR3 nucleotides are TGTGCCAGCAGCCAGCAACAGGGAGGATCACCCCTCCACTTT. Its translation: CASSQQQGGSPLHF.

The CDR3 protein is CASSPRGEGGAGELFF. In nucleotides, the CDR3 is TGCGCCAGCAGCCCCCGGGGGGAAGGAGGGGCCGGGGAGCTGTTTTTT. The chain is built from TRBV4-1 and TRBJ2-2; 7 nucleotides match TRBD2. Per germline, CDR1 MGHRA and CDR2 YSYEKL. The CDR3 is 16 amino acids. V dropped 4 bases and J dropped 6; count of bases not matched to a gene: 11.

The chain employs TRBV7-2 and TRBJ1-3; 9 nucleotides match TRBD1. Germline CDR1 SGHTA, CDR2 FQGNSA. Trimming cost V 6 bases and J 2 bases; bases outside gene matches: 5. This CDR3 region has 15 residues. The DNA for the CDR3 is TGTGCCAGCAGATCCACAGGGGGCCCTGGAAACACCATATATTTT. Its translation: CASRSTGGPGNTIYF.

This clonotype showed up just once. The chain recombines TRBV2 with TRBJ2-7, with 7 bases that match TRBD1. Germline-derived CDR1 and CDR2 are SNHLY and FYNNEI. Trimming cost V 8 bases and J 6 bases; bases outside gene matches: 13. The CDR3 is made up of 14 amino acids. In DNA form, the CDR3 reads TGTGCCAGCGAGACAGGGCCCCTCCACTGCGAGCAGTACTTC. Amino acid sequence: CASETGPLHCEQYF.

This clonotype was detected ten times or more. The CDR3 loop is CSARDVGGGQPQHF. The CDR3, as DNA: TGCAGTGCTAGAGATGTGGGAGGAGGGCAGCCCCAGCATTTT. This chain connects TRBV20-1 to TRBJ1-5; D gene ambiguous. The length of the CDR3 is 14 residues. Germline V gene data show CDR1 as DFQATT and CDR2 as SNEGSKA (reference sequence). The germline V and J ends were trimmed by 0 bases and 7 bases, with 13 bases remaining between them.

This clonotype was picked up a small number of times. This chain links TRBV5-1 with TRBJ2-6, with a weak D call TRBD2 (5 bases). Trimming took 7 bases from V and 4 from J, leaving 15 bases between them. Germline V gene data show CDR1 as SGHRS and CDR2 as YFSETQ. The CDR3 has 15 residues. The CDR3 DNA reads TGCGCCAGCGGCGCCGGTGCGGGCGGGGCCAACGTCCTGACTTTC. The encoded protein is CASGAGAGGANVLTF.

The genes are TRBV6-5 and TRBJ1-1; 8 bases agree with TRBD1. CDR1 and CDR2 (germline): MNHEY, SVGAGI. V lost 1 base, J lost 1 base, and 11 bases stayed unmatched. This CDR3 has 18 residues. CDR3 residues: CASSYYGRGLGPNTEAFF. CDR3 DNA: TGTGCCAGCAGTTACTACGGCAGGGGGCTCGGCCCGAACACTGAAGCTTTCTTT.

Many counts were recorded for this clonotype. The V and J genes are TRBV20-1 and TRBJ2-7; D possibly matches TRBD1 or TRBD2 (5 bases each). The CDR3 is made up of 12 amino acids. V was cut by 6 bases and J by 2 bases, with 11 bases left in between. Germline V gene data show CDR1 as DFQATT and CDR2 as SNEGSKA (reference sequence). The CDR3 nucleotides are TGCAGTGCAGGGGACGGCACCTACGAGCAGTACTTC. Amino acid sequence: CSAGDGTYEQYF.

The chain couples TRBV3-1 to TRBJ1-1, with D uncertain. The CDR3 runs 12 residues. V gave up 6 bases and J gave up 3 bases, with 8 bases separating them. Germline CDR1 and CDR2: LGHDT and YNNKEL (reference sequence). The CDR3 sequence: CASRMGYTEAFF. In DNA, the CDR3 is TGTGCCAGCAGGATGGGGTACACTGAAGCTTTCTTT.